This paragraph covers one T cell receptor beta chain sequence. This specimen belongs to a study of T-cell memory formation after mild COVID-19. The CDR3 covers 16 residues. Germline CDR1 MNHNS, CDR2 SASEGT. Trimming removed 3 bases from V and 6 bases from J, with 15 bases in between. TCRdb itself ran the 5' RACE reads through MiXCR, one entry per CDR3 protein. The table includes 150,000 to 200,000 distinct CDR3 sequences, around a third detected once. The chain employs TRBV6-1 and TRBJ1-6; D might be TRBD1 (5 bases). The sequenced sample consisted of PBMCs or a T cell subset sorted from them (not recorded which). This TCR was sampled from an adult woman who had mild COVID-19 (a few samples of this study predate the infection). Cell type and time point are not known. In nucleotides, the CDR3 is TGTGCCAGCAGTGAGTGGGGCGCGAGGGTTAATTCACCCCTCCACTTT. This translates into CASSEWGARVNSPLHF.